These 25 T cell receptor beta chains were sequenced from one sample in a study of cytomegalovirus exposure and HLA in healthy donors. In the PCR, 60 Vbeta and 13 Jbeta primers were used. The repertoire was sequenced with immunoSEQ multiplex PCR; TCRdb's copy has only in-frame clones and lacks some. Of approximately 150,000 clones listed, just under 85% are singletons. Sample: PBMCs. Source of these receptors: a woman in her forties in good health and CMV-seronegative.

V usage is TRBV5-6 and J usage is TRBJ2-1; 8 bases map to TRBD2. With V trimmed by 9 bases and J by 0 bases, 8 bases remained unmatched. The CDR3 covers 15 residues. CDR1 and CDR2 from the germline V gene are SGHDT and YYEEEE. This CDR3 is CATGGGMSSYNEQFF. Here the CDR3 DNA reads TGTGCCACGGGGGGGGGTATGAGCTCCTACAATGAGCAGTTCTTC.

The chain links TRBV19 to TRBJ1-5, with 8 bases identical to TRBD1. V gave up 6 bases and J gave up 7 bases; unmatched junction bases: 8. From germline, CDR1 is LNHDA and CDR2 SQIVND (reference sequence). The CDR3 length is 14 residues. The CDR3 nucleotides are TGTGCCAGTAGAGACAGGGGACCCCTCCAGCCCCAGCATTTT. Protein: CASRDRGPLQPQHF. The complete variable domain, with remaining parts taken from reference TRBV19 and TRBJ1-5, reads DGGITQSPKYLFRKEGQNVTLSCEQNLNHDAMYWYRQDPGQGLRLIYYSQIVNDFQKGDIAEGYSVSREKKESFPLTVTSAQKNPTAFYLCASRDRGPLQPQHFGDGTRLSIL.

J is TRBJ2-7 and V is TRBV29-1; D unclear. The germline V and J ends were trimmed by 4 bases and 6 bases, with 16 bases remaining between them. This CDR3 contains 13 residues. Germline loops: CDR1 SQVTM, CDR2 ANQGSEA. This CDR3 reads CSVARDPGLEQYF. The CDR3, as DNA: TGCAGCGTTGCAAGAGATCCGGGTCTCGAGCAGTACTTC.

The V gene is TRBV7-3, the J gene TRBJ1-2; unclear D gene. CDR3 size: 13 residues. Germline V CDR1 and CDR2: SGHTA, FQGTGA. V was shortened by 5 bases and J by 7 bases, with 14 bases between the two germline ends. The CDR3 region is CASSPEFEGGYTF. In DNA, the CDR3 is TGTGCCAGCAGCCCAGAATTCGAGGGTGGCTACACCTTC.

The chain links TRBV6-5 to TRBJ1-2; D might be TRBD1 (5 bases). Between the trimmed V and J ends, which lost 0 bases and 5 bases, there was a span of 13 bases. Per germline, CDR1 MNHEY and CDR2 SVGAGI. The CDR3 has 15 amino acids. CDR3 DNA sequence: TGTGCCAGCAGTTACTCGTCTGCGGGGGAGTATGGCTACACCTTC. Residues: CASSYSSAGEYGYTF.

CDR3 DNA: TGTGCCAGCAGTCTAGAAGCTAACTATGGCTACACCTTC. It yields the protein CASSLEANYGYTF. V is TRBV2 and J is TRBJ1-2; D is undetermined. Germline V lookup: CDR1 SNHLY, CDR2 FYNNEI. The V end was cut by 5 bases, the J end by 0 bases, with 7 bases between. CDR3 length: 13 residues.

As DNA, the CDR3 is TGCGCCAGCAGCCCACAGGGGAGTCAGCCCCAGCATTTT. This codes for CASSPQGSQPQHF. The chain employs TRBV5-1 and TRBJ1-5; 7 positions agree with TRBD1. The CDR3 spans 13 residues. The germline CDR1 and CDR2 sequences are SGHRS and YFSETQ. J lost 6 bases, V lost 4 bases, and 4 bases had no gene match.

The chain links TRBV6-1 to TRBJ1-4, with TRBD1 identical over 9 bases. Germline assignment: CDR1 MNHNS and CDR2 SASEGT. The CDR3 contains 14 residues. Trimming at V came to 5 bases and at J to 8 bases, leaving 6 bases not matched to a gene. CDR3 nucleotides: TGTGCCAGCAGTAGCGACAGGGGGTACGAAAAACTGTTTTTT. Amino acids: CASSSDRGYEKLFF.

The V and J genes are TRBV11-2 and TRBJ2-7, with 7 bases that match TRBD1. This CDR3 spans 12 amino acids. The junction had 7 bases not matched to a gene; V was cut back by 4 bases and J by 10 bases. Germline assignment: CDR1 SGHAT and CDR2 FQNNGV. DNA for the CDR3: TGTGCCAGCAGCTGGGGACAGTTCGATCAGTACTTC. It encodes CASSWGQFDQYF.

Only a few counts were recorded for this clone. CDR3 nucleotide sequence: TGTGCCAGCTCACCAGTAAACACAGATACGCAGTATTTT. Residues: CASSPVNTDTQYF. The chain carries TRBV18 and TRBJ2-3; D is undetermined. The CDR3 is made up of 13 amino acids. Germline V lookup: CDR1 KGHSH, CDR2 LQKENI. Trimming stripped 2 bases from V and 2 bases from J, with 5 bases between.

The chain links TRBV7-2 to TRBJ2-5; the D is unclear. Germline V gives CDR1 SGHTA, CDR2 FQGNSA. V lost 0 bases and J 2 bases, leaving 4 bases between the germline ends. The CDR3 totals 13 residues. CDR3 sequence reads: CASSLALQETQYF. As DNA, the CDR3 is TGTGCCAGCAGCTTAGCACTACAAGAGACCCAGTACTTC.

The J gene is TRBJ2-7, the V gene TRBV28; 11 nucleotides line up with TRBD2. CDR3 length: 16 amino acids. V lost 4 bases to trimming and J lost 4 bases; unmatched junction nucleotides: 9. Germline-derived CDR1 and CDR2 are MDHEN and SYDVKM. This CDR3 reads CASSSLLAGVAYEQYF. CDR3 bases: TGTGCCAGCAGTTCTCTACTAGCGGGAGTGGCGTACGAGCAGTACTTC.

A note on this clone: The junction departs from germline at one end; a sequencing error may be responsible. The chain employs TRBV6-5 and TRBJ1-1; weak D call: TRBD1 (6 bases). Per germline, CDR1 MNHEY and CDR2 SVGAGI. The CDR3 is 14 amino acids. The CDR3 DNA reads TGTGCCAGCAGTTACCAGGGGATGAACTCTGAAGCTTTCTTT. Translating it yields CASSYQGMNSEAFF.

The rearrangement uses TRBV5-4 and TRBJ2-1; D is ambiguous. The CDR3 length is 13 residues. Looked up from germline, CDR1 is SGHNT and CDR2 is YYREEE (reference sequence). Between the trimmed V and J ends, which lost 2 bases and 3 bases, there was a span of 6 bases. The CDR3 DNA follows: TGTGCCAGCAGCTTTGGGCTCTACAATGAGCAGTTCTTC. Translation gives CASSFGLYNEQFF.

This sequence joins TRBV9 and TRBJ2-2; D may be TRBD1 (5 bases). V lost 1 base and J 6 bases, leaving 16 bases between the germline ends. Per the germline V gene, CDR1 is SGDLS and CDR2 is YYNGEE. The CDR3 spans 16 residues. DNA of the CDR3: TGTGCCAGCAGCGTAAGACAGAACCGTCAAGCCGGGGAGCTGTTTTTT. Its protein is CASSVRQNRQAGELFF.

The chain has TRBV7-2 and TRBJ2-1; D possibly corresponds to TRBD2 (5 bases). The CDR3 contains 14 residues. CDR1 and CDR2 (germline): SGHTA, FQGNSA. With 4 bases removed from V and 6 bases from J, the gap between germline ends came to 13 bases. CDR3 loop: CASSYSVAINEQFF. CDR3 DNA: TGTGCCAGCAGCTATAGCGTGGCTATCAATGAGCAGTTCTTC.

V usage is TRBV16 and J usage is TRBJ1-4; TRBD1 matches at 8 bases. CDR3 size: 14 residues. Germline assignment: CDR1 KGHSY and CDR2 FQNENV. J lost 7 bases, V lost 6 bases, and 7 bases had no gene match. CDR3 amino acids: CASSPDRVSEKLFF. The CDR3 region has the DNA TGTGCCAGCAGTCCGGACAGGGTATCTGAAAAACTGTTTTTT.

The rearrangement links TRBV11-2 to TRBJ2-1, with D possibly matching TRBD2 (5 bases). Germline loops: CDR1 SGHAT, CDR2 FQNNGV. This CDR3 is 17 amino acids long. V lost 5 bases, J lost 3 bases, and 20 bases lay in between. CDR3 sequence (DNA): TGTGCCAGCAGCCCAGGACTGATTAGCCTCCACTACAATGAGCAGTTCTTC. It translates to CASSPGLISLHYNEQFF.

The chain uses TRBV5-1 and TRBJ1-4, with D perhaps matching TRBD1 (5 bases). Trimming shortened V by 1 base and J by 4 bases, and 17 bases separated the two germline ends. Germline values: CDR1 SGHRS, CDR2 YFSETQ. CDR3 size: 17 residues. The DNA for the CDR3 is TGCGCCAGCAGCTTGTTCAGGGTCCCTCTGGGTAATGAAAAACTGTTTTTT. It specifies CASSLFRVPLGNEKLFF. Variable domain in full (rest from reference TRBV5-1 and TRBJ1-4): KAGVTQTPRYLIKTRGQQVTLSCSPISGHRSVSWYQQTPGQGLQFLFEYFSETQRNKGNFPGRFSGRQFSNSRSEMNVSTLELGDSALYLCASSLFRVPLGNEKLFFGSGTQLSVL.

The CDR3 sequence is CASSQERRGQEKLFF. The CDR3 bases are TGCGCCAGCAGCCAAGAGAGGAGGGGGCAAGAAAAACTGTTTTTT. This chain joins TRBV4-3 and TRBJ1-4; the match to TRBD1 covers 7 bases. CDR1 is LGHNA, CDR2 YSLEER, per germline. There are 15 residues in the CDR3. With V trimmed by 0 bases and J by 8 bases, 6 bases remained unmatched.

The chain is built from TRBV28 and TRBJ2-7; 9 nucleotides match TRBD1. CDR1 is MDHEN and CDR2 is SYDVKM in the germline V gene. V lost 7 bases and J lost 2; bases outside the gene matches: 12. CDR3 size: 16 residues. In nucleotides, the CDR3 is TGTGCCAGCACCTCACCCGGGACAGGGAATCCCTACGAGCAGTACTTC. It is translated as CASTSPGTGNPYEQYF.

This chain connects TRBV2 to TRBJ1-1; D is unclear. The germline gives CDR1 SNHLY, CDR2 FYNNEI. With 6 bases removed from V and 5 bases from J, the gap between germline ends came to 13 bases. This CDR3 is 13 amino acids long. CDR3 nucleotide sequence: TGTGCCAGCAGCCTGACGAGGGAGACTGAAGCTTTCTTT. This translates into CASSLTRETEAFF. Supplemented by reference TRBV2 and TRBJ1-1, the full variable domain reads EPEVTQTPSHQVTQMGQEVILRCVPISNHLYFYWYRQILGQKVEFLVSFYNNEISEKSEIFDDQFSVERPDGSNFTLKIRSTKLEDSAMYFCASSLTRETEAFFGQGTRLTVV.

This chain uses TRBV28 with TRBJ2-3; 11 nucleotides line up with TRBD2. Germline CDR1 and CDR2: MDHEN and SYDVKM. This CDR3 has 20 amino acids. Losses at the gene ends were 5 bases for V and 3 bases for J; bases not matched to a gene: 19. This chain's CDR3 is CASSPLVGSTSGSYTDTQYF. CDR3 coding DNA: TGTGCCAGCAGTCCCCTTGTCGGCAGTACTAGCGGGAGTTATACAGATACGCAGTATTTT.

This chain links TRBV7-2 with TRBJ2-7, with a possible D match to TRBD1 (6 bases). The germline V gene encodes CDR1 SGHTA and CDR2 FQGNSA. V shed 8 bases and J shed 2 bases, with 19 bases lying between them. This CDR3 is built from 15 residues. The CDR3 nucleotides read TGTGCCAGCTTTTCTGGGGGCCTAGGGCCCTACGAGCAGTACTTC. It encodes CASFSGGLGPYEQYF.

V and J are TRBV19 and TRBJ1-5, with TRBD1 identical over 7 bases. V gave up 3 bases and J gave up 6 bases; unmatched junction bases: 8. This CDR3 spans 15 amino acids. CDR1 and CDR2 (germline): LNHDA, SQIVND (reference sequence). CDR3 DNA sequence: TGTGCCAGTAGTATGACAGGGAGTTATCCTCAGCCCCAGCATTTT. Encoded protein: CASSMTGSYPQPQHF.